The 22 T cell receptor beta chains below come from one sample, sequenced in a study of cytomegalovirus exposure and HLA in healthy donors. PCR was performed using 60 Vbeta and 13 Jbeta primers. Only in-frame clones appear in the TCRdb table, and some are missing; sequencing was by immunoSEQ multiplex PCR. The table shows about 230,000 clones, with over 75% occurring only once. Material for sequencing was PBMCs. These receptors all come from a boy aged 10-17 years in good health and CMV-seronegative.

In DNA, the CDR3 is TGTGCCAGCACCGACAGGGGACGGGCCGAAAAACTGTTTTTT. Protein sequence: CASTDRGRAEKLFF. This chain joins TRBV6-1 and TRBJ1-4, with 8 bases identical to TRBD1. The V gene end was trimmed by 7 bases and the J gene end by 8 bases; junction bases not matched to a gene: 9. Germline V lookup: CDR1 MNHNS, CDR2 SASEGT. The CDR3 loop spans 14 amino acids.

As for this clone: The junction departs from the called germline gene at one end, perhaps through a read error. The chain employs TRBV7-9 and TRBJ2-3; 10 bases map to TRBD2. Germline lookup yields CDR1 SEHNR and CDR2 FQNEAQ (reference sequence). The CDR3 covers 17 residues. The CDR3 reads CSSSLGQSGRGTDTQYF. The CDR3 DNA reads TGTTCCAGCAGCTTAGGCCAAAGCGGGAGGGGGACAGATACGCAGTATTTT.

The chain uses TRBV7-2 and TRBJ2-7; D is possibly TRBD1 (5 bases). In germline, CDR1 is SGHTA, CDR2 FQGNSA. This CDR3 has 14 amino acids. V shed 5 bases and J shed 0 bases, with 11 bases lying between them. The chain's CDR3 is CASSVQATSYEQYF. In nucleotides, the CDR3 is TGTGCCAGCAGCGTACAGGCGACCTCCTACGAGCAGTACTTC.

The chain carries TRBV27 and TRBJ2-3; TRBD2 matches at 8 bases. Germline loops: CDR1 MNHEY, CDR2 SMNVEV (reference sequence). Germline trimming cut 7 bases from V and 6 bases from J; bases unmatched to any gene: 9. CDR3 size: 14 residues. DNA of the CDR3: TGTGCCAGCAAGAGTGGCGGGAGGATCGATACGCAGTATTTT. Residues: CASKSGGRIDTQYF.

This chain links TRBV6-1 with TRBJ2-7; TRBD1 matches at 10 bases. Germline loops: CDR1 MNHNS, CDR2 SASEGT. This CDR3 comprises 14 residues. With 11 bases clipped from V and 2 bases from J, the junction kept 9 bases outside the gene matches. The CDR3 region is CAGRQGATTYEQYF. In nucleotides, the CDR3 is TGTGCCGGCCGACAGGGGGCGACCACCTACGAGCAGTACTTC.

V gene TRBV6-5 combines with J gene TRBJ1-1; 9 bases align to TRBD1. The germline V gene encodes CDR1 MNHEY and CDR2 SVGAGI. The trim removed 0 bases at V and 7 bases at J, leaving 6 bases unmatched. The CDR3 sequence is 15 residues long. CDR3: CASSYSIGQGCEAFF. The CDR3 DNA reads TGTGCCAGCAGTTACTCGATTGGACAGGGGTGTGAAGCTTTCTTT.

The chain has TRBV11-2 and TRBJ2-7, with 13 bases lining up with TRBD2. Germline CDR1 is SGHAT and CDR2 is FQNNGV. The CDR3 extends over 15 amino acids. J was trimmed by 6 bases and V by 5 bases; bases with no gene match: 7. The CDR3 nucleotides are TGTGCCAGCAGCGGCAGGGGACTAGCGGGATCCGAGCAGTACTTC. This encodes CASSGRGLAGSEQYF.

The chain carries TRBV13 and TRBJ1-2, with 10 bases identical to TRBD1. Per germline, CDR1 PRHDT and CDR2 FYEKMQ (reference sequence). V shed 0 bases, J shed 4 bases, and the junction held 8 bases outside the gene matches. CDR3 length equals 17 residues. CDR3 nucleotides: TGTGCCAGCAGCTTAGGAGTGAGGACAGGGGGATCCTATGGCTACACCTTC. The encoded protein is CASSLGVRTGGSYGYTF.

This chain joins TRBV5-8 and TRBJ2-1; TRBD1 might be the D (5 bases). The CDR3 runs to 13 residues. Germline CDR1 and CDR2: SGHTS and YDEGEE. Between the trimmed V and J ends, which lost 6 bases and 16 bases, there was a span of 23 bases. CDR3 in DNA: TGTGCCAGCATCCCTTTATCTAAGGACATAGGATTCTTC. It codes for CASIPLSKDIGFF.

The rearrangement joins TRBV4-1 to TRBJ2-3; D may be TRBD2 (6 bases). Trimming cost V 0 bases and J 6 bases, with 19 bases left between them. Germline V gene data show CDR1 as MGHRA and CDR2 as YSYEKL. The CDR3 is 17 amino acids. CDR3 residues: CASSQDDSGSLRDTQYF. CDR3 DNA: TGCGCCAGCAGCCAAGATGATAGCGGTAGTCTAAGGGATACGCAGTATTTT.

The V call is TRBV5-1, the J call TRBJ1-1; D might be TRBD1 (5 bases). Germline V gene sequence: CDR1 SGHRS, CDR2 YFSETQ. The CDR3 extends over 13 amino acids. V shed 4 bases and J shed 8 bases, with 15 bases lying between them. The CDR3 protein is CASSHTLQEEAFF. The CDR3 coding sequence is TGCGCCAGCAGCCATACCTTACAGGAGGAAGCTTTCTTT.

The rearrangement links TRBV11-3 to TRBJ2-7, with 10 bases identical to TRBD2. J was trimmed by 2 bases and V by 1 base; bases with no gene match: 2. CDR3 length: 15 amino acids. Germline CDR1 SGHNT, CDR2 YENEEA. CDR3 sequence: CASSLGSGGTYEQYF. The DNA for the CDR3 is TGTGCCAGCAGCTTAGGTAGCGGGGGGACCTACGAGCAGTACTTC.

This clone was detected once. This chain uses TRBV5-4 with TRBJ1-1; no reliable D call. Germline loops: CDR1 SGHNT, CDR2 YYREEE (reference sequence). The ends were cut back, 4 bases at V and 5 bases at J, with 15 bases in the middle. CDR3 length: 14 amino acids. CDR3 sequence: CASSPPGTRTEAFF. Here the CDR3 DNA reads TGTGCCAGCAGCCCACCGGGTACTCGTACTGAAGCTTTCTTT. Full variable domain (missing parts from reference TRBV5-4 and TRBJ1-1): ETGVTQSPTHLIKTRGQQVTLRCSSQSGHNTVSWYQQALGQGPQFIFQYYREEENGRGNFPPRFSGLQFPNYSSELNVNALELDDSALYLCASSPPGTRTEAFFGQGTRLTVV.

This clone was detected a few times. The chain carries TRBV25-1 and TRBJ1-1; 8 positions agree with TRBD1. Per the germline V gene, CDR1 is MGHDK and CDR2 is SYGVNS. This CDR3 is 14 amino acids long. The V gene end was trimmed by 3 bases and the J gene end by 1 base; junction bases not matched to a gene: 1. The CDR3 bases are TGTGCCAGCAGTGAGGGACAGGCGAACACTGAAGCTTTCTTT. Translation: CASSEGQANTEAFF.

This chain uses TRBV30 with TRBJ2-1; 7 bases agree with TRBD2. Germline CDR1 reads GTSNPN; CDR2 reads SVGIG (reference sequence). The CDR3 totals 15 residues. V shed 4 bases and J 1 base; nucleotides not matched to a gene: 7. CDR3 sequence (DNA): TGTGCCTGGAATATGGGGGAGGGATCCTACAATGAGCAGTTCTTC. As protein: CAWNMGEGSYNEQFF.

The V call is TRBV29-1, the J call TRBJ1-5; no firm D call. The CDR3 has 14 amino acids. CDR1 SQVTM and CDR2 ANQGSEA come from the germline V gene. V was pared by 4 bases and J by 1 base, with 11 bases between. The chain's CDR3 is CSVVEGNSNQPQHF. The CDR3 coding sequence is TGCAGCGTTGTGGAGGGTAACAGCAATCAGCCCCAGCATTTT.

The chain combines TRBV19 with TRBJ2-2; 9 bases agree with TRBD2. CDR3 length equals 14 residues. Trimming removed 6 bases from V and 6 bases from J; junction bases left unmatched: 5. CDR1 and CDR2 from the germline V gene are LNHDA and SQIVND (reference sequence). The CDR3 DNA sequence: TGTGCCAGTAGGGGCGGGAGGGCCGCCGGGGAGCTGTTTTTT. Its protein product is CASRGGRAAGELFF.

This clone occurred a few times. The chain joins TRBV28 to TRBJ1-1; D might be TRBD1 (5 bases). Trimming pared 2 bases from V and 5 bases from J, leaving 12 bases between. The CDR3 covers 14 residues. CDR1 is MDHEN and CDR2 is SYDVKM in the germline V gene. CDR3 nucleotide sequence: TGTGCCAGCAGTTTACTTGGGGCGTCGACTGAAGCTTTCTTT. The encoded protein is CASSLLGASTEAFF.

This chain uses TRBV4-2 with TRBJ2-7; 15 bases are shared with TRBD2. V lost 1 base and J lost 6; bases outside the gene matches: 4. Germline V gene data show CDR1 as LGHNA and CDR2 as YNFKEQ. This CDR3 comprises 16 residues. CDR3 sequence (DNA): TGTGCCAGCAGCCAAGGGACTAGCGGGAGGGCCTTCGAGCAGTACTTC. Protein product: CASSQGTSGRAFEQYF.

The chain couples TRBV10-3 to TRBJ1-1; 10 bases line up with TRBD1. Germline lookup yields CDR1 ENHRY and CDR2 SYGVKD. The CDR3 covers 15 residues. V lost 8 bases and J lost 3; bases outside the gene matches: 9. The CDR3 DNA reads TGTGCCATCGGGGAAAGACAGGGGGCGGACACTGAAGCTTTCTTT. The encoded protein is CAIGERQGADTEAFF.

The rearrangement links TRBV7-9 to TRBJ1-1; D is possibly TRBD1 (5 bases). Trimming took off 0 bases at V and 6 bases at J, with 14 bases between the two ends. The V gene's germline CDR1 is SEHNR and CDR2 FQNEAQ (reference sequence). This CDR3 has 15 amino acids. CDR3 loop: CASSLAMAGGAEAFF. The DNA for the CDR3 is TGTGCCAGCAGCTTAGCCATGGCGGGGGGGGCTGAAGCTTTCTTT.

The chain employs TRBV28 and TRBJ1-2, with 8 bases fitting TRBD1. Trimming at V came to 5 bases and at J to 1 base, leaving 12 bases not matched to a gene. Germline loops: CDR1 MDHEN, CDR2 SYDVKM. This CDR3 comprises 17 residues. The CDR3 bases are TGTGCCAGCAGTACACCCGGGACAGGCCCCCTTAACTATGGCTACACCTTC. It codes for CASSTPGTGPLNYGYTF.